These 24 T cell receptor beta chains came from one sample sequenced in a study of blood T cell repertoires in COVID-19 (TCRdb year 2020). The protocol used for the library was the immunoSEQ multiplex PCR assay. Sourced from immuneACCESS, this table was stored by TCRdb with only in-frame sequences that have V and J called. A share of the clones is absent; for the studies checked, an unresolved V gene accounts for under half, and the remainder has no known explanation. In this sample the table shows 95,000 to 150,000 clones, 86% of which occur a single time. The biggest ten clones account for about 4.1% of the sample. Sequenced input: peripheral blood. The receptor source for this set is a man in his forties with acute or convalescent COVID-19.

This clone was counted a single time. The chain has TRBV7-8 and TRBJ1-2, with 7 nucleotides matching TRBD1. The CDR3 runs 15 residues. Germline trimming cut 4 bases from V and 3 bases from J; bases unmatched to any gene: 8. The germline V gene encodes CDR1 SGHVS and CDR2 FQNEAQ. The CDR3 reads CASSYRQGSDYGYTF. The CDR3 coding sequence is TGTGCCAGCAGCTACAGACAGGGATCGGACTATGGCTACACCTTC. The full variable domain, completed using reference TRBV7-8 and TRBJ1-2, is GAGVSQSPRYKVAKRGQDVALRCDPISGHVSLFWYQQALGQGPEFLTYFQNEAQLDKSGLPSDRFFAERPEGSVSTLKIQRTQQEDSAVYLCASSYRQGSDYGYTFGSGTRLTVV.

The genes are TRBV2 and TRBJ1-1; TRBD1 matches 8 bases. The CDR3 loop spans 16 amino acids. Looked up from germline, CDR1 is SNHLY and CDR2 is FYNNEI. Losses at the gene ends were 8 bases for V and 1 base for J; bases not matched to a gene: 12. The CDR3 spells CASRKDSGTGNTEAFF. The CDR3 DNA reads as TGTGCCAGCCGTAAAGATTCCGGGACAGGGAACACTGAAGCTTTCTTT.

This clone was detected only once. The gene calls are TRBV27 and TRBJ1-2; possible D gene TRBD1, 5 bases. V lost 0 bases to trimming and J lost 4 bases, with 15 bases between them. Germline values: CDR1 MNHEY, CDR2 SMNVEV (reference sequence). This CDR3 has 16 residues. CDR3 in DNA: TGTGCCAGCAGTTTATCGTGGGGGGGGACGGGCTATGGCTACACCTTC. It codes for CASSLSWGGTGYGYTF.

The chain uses TRBV29-1 and TRBJ1-4; D is unresolved. Trimming took off 6 bases at V and 7 bases at J, with 9 bases between the two ends. From germline, CDR1 is SQVTM and CDR2 ANQGSEA. This CDR3 has 11 residues. The CDR3, as DNA: TGCAGCGTCAAGACGGGTGAAAAACTGTTTTTT. It specifies CSVKTGEKLFF.

This clone was seen many times. The chain carries TRBV27 and TRBJ2-3; possible D gene TRBD1, 5 bases. With 8 bases removed from V and 4 bases from J, the gap between germline ends came to 13 bases. The CDR3 length is 13 residues. Germline V gene sequence: CDR1 MNHEY, CDR2 SMNVEV (reference sequence). As DNA, the CDR3 is TGTGCCAGCGGGGCAGGGCCTGCAGATACGCAGTATTTT. It specifies CASGAGPADTQYF.

The rearrangement uses TRBV19 and TRBJ2-7; 10 nucleotides agree with TRBD2. CDR1 LNHDA and CDR2 SQIVND come from the germline V gene (reference sequence). The CDR3 contains 17 residues. V shed 6 bases and J 6 bases; nucleotides not matched to a gene: 17. This CDR3 is CASSPGYSGGAGVEQYF. DNA of the CDR3: TGTGCCAGTAGCCCGGGTTACAGCGGGGGGGCCGGGGTCGAGCAGTACTTC. The full variable domain, its missing parts supplied by reference TRBV19 and TRBJ2-7, is DGGITQSPKYLFRKEGQNVTLSCEQNLNHDAMYWYRQDPGQGLRLIYYSQIVNDFQKGDIAEGYSVSREKKESFPLTVTSAQKNPTAFYLCASSPGYSGGAGVEQYFGPGTRLTVT.

This clone was counted once. This rearrangement joins TRBV7-2 to TRBJ2-7; 8 bases match TRBD1. Germline V gives CDR1 SGHTA, CDR2 FQGNSA. This CDR3 contains 14 residues. V lost 4 bases and J lost 1; bases outside the gene matches: 3. DNA of the CDR3: TGTGCCAGCAGCTCCAGACAGGGGTCCTACGAGCAGTACTTC. Translating gives CASSSRQGSYEQYF.

The rearrangement links TRBV27 to TRBJ1-4, with TRBD1 matching 9 bases. The J segment lost 6 bases and the V segment lost 6 bases, leaving 5 bases of the junction unmatched. CDR3 length: 14 residues. Germline CDR1 reads MNHEY; CDR2 reads SMNVEV (reference sequence). CDR3 loop: CASRGTGFYEKLFF. The CDR3 DNA reads TGTGCCAGCAGGGGGACAGGGTTTTATGAAAAACTGTTTTTT.

This chain joins TRBV29-1 and TRBJ1-5; 9 nucleotides line up with TRBD1. This CDR3 is built from 14 residues. With V trimmed by 5 bases and J by 5 bases, 7 bases remained unmatched. Germline V gene sequence: CDR1 SQVTM, CDR2 ANQGSEA. The CDR3 sequence is CSVWDRAFYQPQHF. The CDR3 DNA is TGCAGCGTTTGGGACAGGGCCTTCTATCAGCCCCAGCATTTT.

The count of this clone is one. The V call is TRBV5-4, the J call TRBJ2-3, with a possible D match to TRBD1 (6 bases). The V end was cut by 5 bases, the J end by 1 base, with 11 bases between. Germline values: CDR1 SGHNT, CDR2 YYREEE (reference sequence). This CDR3 contains 14 residues. CDR3: CASRRGSGTDTQYF. In DNA form, the CDR3 reads TGTGCCAGCAGGAGGGGGAGCGGCACAGATACGCAGTATTTT.

The J gene is TRBJ1-1, the V gene TRBV6-5; D possibly corresponds to TRBD1 (5 bases). The V gene lost 10 bases and the J gene lost 5 bases, with 11 bases spanning the gap. This CDR3 has 11 amino acids. Germline loops: CDR1 MNHEY, CDR2 SVGAGI. The CDR3 sequence is CATSGRTEAFF. The CDR3 coding sequence is TGTGCCACCTCAGGGAGGACTGAAGCTTTCTTT.

The V call is TRBV30, the J call TRBJ2-1, with TRBD2 identical over 10 bases. Germline-derived CDR1 and CDR2 are GTSNPN and SVGIG (reference sequence). The CDR3 covers 11 residues. V shed 4 bases and J 14 bases; nucleotides not matched to a gene: 5. Here the CDR3 reads CAWTSGSLEFF. DNA of the CDR3: TGTGCCTGGACTAGCGGGAGCCTAGAGTTCTTC.

This clone occurred a few times. V and J are TRBV30 and TRBJ1-1; tentative D call: TRBD1 (6 bases). Germline CDR1 is GTSNPN and CDR2 is SVGIG (reference sequence). CDR3 length: 13 amino acids. The V end lost 0 bases, the J end lost 4 bases, and 9 bases lay between the germline ends. The CDR3 region is CAWSVGGLTEAFF. The CDR3 nucleotides are TGTGCCTGGAGTGTAGGGGGTCTCACTGAAGCTTTCTTT. Drawing the rest from reference TRBV30 and TRBJ1-1, the complete variable domain is SQTIHQWPATLVQPVGSPLSLECTVEGTSNPNLYWYRQAAGRGLQLLFYSVGIGQISSEVPQNLSASRPQDRQFILSSKKLLLSDSGFYLCAWSVGGLTEAFFGQGTRLTVV.

The chain combines TRBV6-1 with TRBJ2-7, with D tentatively TRBD2 (5 bases). Germline V CDR1 and CDR2: MNHNS, SASEGT. Trimming stripped 0 bases from V and 0 bases from J, with 6 bases between. The CDR3 consists of 14 residues. The CDR3 coding sequence is TGTGCCAGCAGTGAAGCTGGGAGCTCCTACGAGCAGTACTTC. Translating gives CASSEAGSSYEQYF.

The CDR3 here is CASSRVFSTDTQYF. The CDR3 DNA sequence: TGTGCCAGCAGTCGGGTTTTTAGCACAGATACGCAGTATTTT. The V and J genes are TRBV6-4 and TRBJ2-3; D not resolved. The germline V gene encodes CDR1 MRHNA and CDR2 SNTAGT. The CDR3 length is 14 residues. Trimming took 5 bases from V and 0 from J, leaving 9 bases between them.

The V and J genes are TRBV4-1 and TRBJ2-1; 12 bases match TRBD2. The CDR3 has 18 residues. V lost 0 bases and J lost 10; bases outside the gene matches: 13. Germline V CDR1 and CDR2: MGHRA, YSYEKL. DNA of the CDR3: TGCGCCAGCAGCCAAGAAGTCCCACCTAGCGGGGGGGCCGGGGAGCAGTTCTTC. It is translated as CASSQEVPPSGGAGEQFF.

The chain has TRBV7-2 and TRBJ2-7; 7 bases fit TRBD2. Germline V gives CDR1 SGHTA, CDR2 FQGNSA. This CDR3 region has 14 residues. V gave up 5 bases and J gave up 2 bases; unmatched junction bases: 6. This CDR3 is CASSPAREAYEQYF. The DNA of the CDR3 is TGTGCCAGCAGCCCAGCACGGGAGGCCTACGAGCAGTACTTC.

The chain employs TRBV20-1 and TRBJ1-1; the D is unclear. Trimming took off 3 bases at V and 1 base at J, with 6 bases between the two ends. The CDR3 contains 12 residues. Germline-derived CDR1 and CDR2 are DFQATT and SNEGSKA (reference sequence). CDR3 sequence: CSASPWNTEAFF. The CDR3 DNA follows: TGCAGTGCTAGTCCCTGGAACACTGAAGCTTTCTTT.

This rearrangement joins TRBV27 to TRBJ2-3, with TRBD2 matching over 8 bases. V lost 4 bases, J lost 1 base, and 1 base stayed unmatched. Germline CDR1 reads MNHEY; CDR2 reads SMNVEV (reference sequence). CDR3 length: 14 residues. The CDR3, as DNA: TGTGCCAGCAGTTCAGCGGGGGGCACAGATACGCAGTATTTT. It yields the protein CASSSAGGTDTQYF.

The chain has TRBV7-2 and TRBJ1-4, with D tentatively TRBD1 (6 bases). Germline values: CDR1 SGHTA, CDR2 FQGNSA. V was pared by 5 bases and J by 4 bases, with 11 bases between. The CDR3 has 14 residues. CDR3 sequence (DNA): TGTGCCAGCAGCCGGGGGGCAGATAATGAAAAACTGTTTTTT. It encodes CASSRGADNEKLFF.

The chain uses TRBV4-3 and TRBJ1-3; no clear D. V lost 4 bases and J 10 bases, leaving 20 bases between the germline ends. Germline V gene data show CDR1 as LGHNA and CDR2 as YSLEER. The CDR3 is made up of 15 amino acids. The CDR3 reads CASSPGVAGRRTIYF. The DNA of the CDR3 is TGCGCCAGCAGCCCTGGGGTGGCAGGCAGGAGGACCATATATTTT.

The CDR3 spells CASSPPPGHEGETQYF. CDR3 in DNA: TGTGCCAGCAGCCCACCCCCGGGACACGAGGGGGAGACCCAGTACTTC. V is TRBV5-4 and J is TRBJ2-5, with a weak D call TRBD1 (6 bases). Germline loops: CDR1 SGHNT, CDR2 YYREEE (reference sequence). The V and J ends lost 4 bases and 5 bases respectively, with 21 bases between them. The CDR3 loop spans 16 amino acids.

The chain uses TRBV5-1 and TRBJ2-5; perhaps TRBD1 as D (5 bases). The CDR3 consists of 15 residues. CDR1 is SGHRS, CDR2 YFSETQ, per germline. With 3 bases removed from V and 2 bases from J, the gap between germline ends came to 14 bases. The CDR3 protein is CASSWGQGAQETQYF. The CDR3 nucleotides read TGCGCCAGCAGCTGGGGTCAAGGGGCTCAAGAGACCCAGTACTTC.

Only a few counts were recorded for this clone. The V call is TRBV5-4, the J call TRBJ2-7; 10 positions agree with TRBD2. In germline, CDR1 is SGHNT, CDR2 YYREEE (reference sequence). The CDR3 sequence is 15 residues long. V shed 4 bases and J 0 bases; nucleotides not matched to a gene: 4. Here the CDR3 DNA reads TGTGCCAGCAGCCCGGGACTAGCGAACTCCTACGAGCAGTACTTC. It encodes CASSPGLANSYEQYF.